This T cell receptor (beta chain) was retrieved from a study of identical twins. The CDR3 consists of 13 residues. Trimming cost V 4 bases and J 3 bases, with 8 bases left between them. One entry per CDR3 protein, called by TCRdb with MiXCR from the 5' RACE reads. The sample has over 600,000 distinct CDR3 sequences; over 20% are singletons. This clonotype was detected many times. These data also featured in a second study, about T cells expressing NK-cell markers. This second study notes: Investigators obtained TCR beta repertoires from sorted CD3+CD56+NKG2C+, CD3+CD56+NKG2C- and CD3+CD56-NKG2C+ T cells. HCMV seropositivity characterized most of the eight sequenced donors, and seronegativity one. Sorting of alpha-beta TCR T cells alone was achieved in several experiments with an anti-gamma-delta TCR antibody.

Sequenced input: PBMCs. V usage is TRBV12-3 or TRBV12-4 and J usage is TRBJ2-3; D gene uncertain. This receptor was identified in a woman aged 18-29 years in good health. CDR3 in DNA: TGTGCCAGCAGTTCGATACAGACAGATACGCAGTATTTT. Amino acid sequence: CASSSIQTDTQYF.